This entry lists 19 T cell receptor beta chains sequenced from one sample in a study of blood T cell repertoires in COVID-19. The repertoire was sequenced with immunoSEQ multiplex PCR; TCRdb's copy has only in-frame clones and lacks some. Here the sample spans just over 300,000 clones, roughly 90% being singletons. The sequencing input was PBMCs or T cells enriched from blood (not recorded which). The receptors were sampled from a woman in her late teens or twenties who had recovered from COVID-19.

CDR3 nucleotide sequence: TGTGCCAGCAACCCGACAGGGGTGAGCACTGAAGCTTTCTTT. It translates to CASNPTGVSTEAFF. The V gene is TRBV6-5, the J gene TRBJ1-1, with 8 bases fitting TRBD1. Germline assignment: CDR1 MNHEY and CDR2 SVGAGI. The CDR3 is 14 amino acids. V dropped 7 bases and J dropped 4; count of bases not matched to a gene: 8.

The V call is TRBV7-2, the J call TRBJ1-2; no firm D call. Germline V gene sequence: CDR1 SGHTA, CDR2 FQGNSA. V lost 5 bases and J 0 bases, leaving 10 bases between the germline ends. The length of the CDR3 is 14 residues. The CDR3 protein is CASSIQASNYGYTF. CDR3 DNA sequence: TGTGCCAGCAGCATCCAGGCTTCTAACTATGGCTACACCTTC. Filled out from reference TRBV7-2 and TRBJ1-2, the complete variable domain reads GAGVSQSPSNKVTEKGKDVELRCDPISGHTALYWYRQSLGQGLEFLIYFQGNSAPDKSGLPSDRFSAERTGGSVSTLTIQRTQQEDSAVYLCASSIQASNYGYTFGSGTRLTVV.

The chain links TRBV29-1 to TRBJ2-7; 9 bases are shared with TRBD1. With V trimmed by 4 bases and J by 0 bases, 16 bases remained unmatched. Germline V lookup: CDR1 SQVTM, CDR2 ANQGSEA. CDR3 size: 18 residues. The CDR3 region has the DNA TGCAGCGTTGGTCGGACAGGGGCCCGTGGGCCCTACTCCTACGAGCAGTACTTC. Translated, it gives CSVGRTGARGPYSYEQYF.

This chain joins TRBV23-1 and TRBJ1-2; D not certain. TRBV23-1 is sorted into the ORF group, with uncertain function. With 3 bases removed from V and 8 bases from J, the gap between germline ends came to 10 bases. This CDR3 region has 12 residues. Here the CDR3 reads CASSQGPGGYTF. CDR3 DNA: TGCGCCAGCAGTCAGGGCCCGGGGGGCTACACCTTC.

CDR3 sequence reads: CASSVRVGSNTGELFF. DNA for the CDR3: TGTGCCAGCAGCGTCAGGGTCGGTTCGAACACCGGGGAGCTGTTTTTT. The chain combines TRBV9 with TRBJ2-2; D may be TRBD1 (5 bases). V was shortened by 2 bases and J by 0 bases, with 11 bases between the two germline ends. This CDR3 comprises 16 residues. From germline, CDR1 is SGDLS and CDR2 YYNGEE.

V is TRBV30 and J is TRBJ1-5; the D gene is possibly TRBD1 (5 bases). CDR1 is GTSNPN, CDR2 SVGIG, per germline (reference sequence). The CDR3 sequence is 16 residues long. With 3 bases removed from V and 4 bases from J, the gap between germline ends came to 19 bases. In DNA form, the CDR3 reads TGTGCCTGGAGCCCTGGGGCAGCGACCGCTAATCAGCCCCAGCATTTT. The encoded protein is CAWSPGAATANQPQHF.

The rearrangement links TRBV30 to TRBJ1-6; D remains unclear. V lost 5 bases, J lost 3 bases, and 8 bases lay in between. There are 13 residues in the CDR3. Germline values: CDR1 GTSNPN, CDR2 SVGIG (reference sequence). CDR3 sequence: CAWDSRYNSPLHF. The DNA of the CDR3 is TGTGCCTGGGACTCTCGCTATAATTCACCCCTCCACTTT.

The chain has TRBV5-1 and TRBJ2-5; 11 nucleotides align to TRBD2. The CDR3 extends over 15 amino acids. Trimming cost V 6 bases and J 3 bases; bases outside gene matches: 7. CDR1 and CDR2 from the germline V gene are SGHRS and YFSETQ. CDR3 bases: TGCGCCAGCAAAACCGCGGGACTAGCGGAAGAGACCCAGTACTTC. Encoded protein: CASKTAGLAEETQYF. The whole variable domain, filled in from reference TRBV5-1 and TRBJ2-5, reads KAGVTQTPRYLIKTRGQQVTLSCSPISGHRSVSWYQQTPGQGLQFLFEYFSETQRNKGNFPGRFSGRQFSNSRSEMNVSTLELGDSALYLCASKTAGLAEETQYFGPGTRLLVL.

This CDR3 reads CASSSGTGGTNYGYTF. CDR3 nucleotides: TGCGCCAGCAGCTCCGGGACAGGGGGTACTAACTATGGCTACACCTTC. The chain has TRBV5-1 and TRBJ1-2; TRBD1 matches 11 bases. Unmatched junction bases numbered 4, after V lost 3 bases and J lost 0 bases. The CDR3 totals 16 residues. Germline V gives CDR1 SGHRS, CDR2 YFSETQ.

The rearrangement uses TRBV10-3 and TRBJ2-1; 7 positions match TRBD2. V was clipped by 9 bases and J by 6 bases; unmatched bases: 11. The CDR3 loop spans 14 amino acids. Germline V gene data show CDR1 as ENHRY and CDR2 as SYGVKD. CDR3 sequence reads: CAIRTERGPNEQFF. The CDR3 DNA follows: TGTGCCATTAGAACTGAGCGGGGCCCCAATGAGCAGTTCTTC.

This chain uses TRBV21-1 with TRBJ2-1; TRBD2 reflects the table's D call only, with no check against the DNA. TRBV21-1 is tagged as a pseudogene. The CDR3 loop spans 16 amino acids. The CDR3 protein is CASSKVAAGGNNEQFF. In DNA, the CDR3 is TGTGCCAGCAGCAAAGTGGCAGCGGGAGGCAACAATGAGCAGTTCTTC.

This rearrangement joins TRBV9 to TRBJ2-1; 13 bases agree with TRBD2. V shed 4 bases, J shed 6 bases, and the junction held 7 bases outside the gene matches. Germline loops: CDR1 SGDLS, CDR2 YYNGEE. The CDR3 sequence is 16 residues long. As DNA, the CDR3 is TGTGCCAGCAGCCCTGCTGGACTAGCGGGAGTCAATGAGCAGTTCTTC. Translating gives CASSPAGLAGVNEQFF.

The chain uses TRBV5-1 and TRBJ2-1, with D maybe TRBD1 (6 bases). Trimming cost V 7 bases and J 4 bases, with 15 bases left between them. Germline V gene data show CDR1 as SGHRS and CDR2 as YFSETQ. The CDR3 has 14 amino acids. In nucleotides, the CDR3 is TGCGCCAGCCCTGACAGGCCTCCATACAATGAGCAGTTCTTC. It yields the protein CASPDRPPYNEQFF.

The V call is TRBV7-9, the J call TRBJ2-1, with 9 nucleotides matching TRBD2. The CDR3 sequence is 16 residues long. Germline trimming cut 4 bases from V and 7 bases from J; bases unmatched to any gene: 11. Germline CDR1 and CDR2: SEHNR and FQNEAQ (reference sequence). CDR3 coding DNA: TGTGCCAGCAGCTGGACCGTAGCGGGAGTGAGGAATGAGCAGTTCTTC. It codes for CASSWTVAGVRNEQFF.

The CDR3 DNA reads as TGCAGCGCTGACGGGACAGGGGTCACTGAAGCTTTCTTT. It yields the protein CSADGTGVTEAFF. The chain employs TRBV29-1 and TRBJ1-1, with TRBD1 matching 10 bases. The CDR3 extends over 13 amino acids. From germline, CDR1 is SQVTM and CDR2 ANQGSEA. V dropped 7 bases and J dropped 4; count of bases not matched to a gene: 6.

This sequence joins TRBV7-3 and TRBJ2-1; 10 nucleotides align to TRBD2. Germline CDR1 reads SGHTA; CDR2 reads FQGTGA. The CDR3 contains 15 residues. With V trimmed by 5 bases and J by 3 bases, 4 bases remained unmatched. The CDR3 nucleotides are TGTGCCAGCAGCCAAAGGACTAGCGGCTACAATGAGCAGTTCTTC. Amino acids: CASSQRTSGYNEQFF.

The V and J genes are TRBV1 and TRBJ2-4; the D call of TRBD1 is as the table states it, not checked on the DNA. TRBV1 is a known pseudogene. This CDR3 has 17 amino acids. The CDR3 sequence: CTSSHRKGALAKNIQYF. The CDR3 nucleotides read TGCACCAGCAGCCACCGAAAGGGGGCCCTAGCCAAAAACATTCAGTACTTC.

The table lists this clone with a few counts. The CDR3 here is CASSLWDSNYNEQFF. CDR3 DNA: TGCGCCAGCAGCTTGTGGGACTCCAACTACAATGAGCAGTTCTTC. V and J are TRBV5-1 and TRBJ2-1; possible D gene TRBD2, 6 bases. There are 15 residues in the CDR3. Germline assignment: CDR1 SGHRS and CDR2 YFSETQ. Trimming cost V 1 base and J 3 bases, with 11 bases left between them.

This chain connects TRBV2 to TRBJ2-7, with 10 nucleotides matching TRBD1. The germline V gene encodes CDR1 SNHLY and CDR2 FYNNEI. The CDR3 is 14 residues long. The trim removed 4 bases at V and 5 bases at J, leaving 5 bases unmatched. The CDR3 nucleotides read TGTGCCAGCAGTGTTAGGACAGGGGGAGACGAGCAGTACTTC. Amino acid sequence: CASSVRTGGDEQYF.